This is a list of T cell receptor beta chains from one sample in a study of blood T cell repertoires in COVID-19. The assay was immunoSEQ multiplex PCR, and TCRdb's table has in-frame clones only and misses some. The table shows roughly 330,000 clones, with about 89% occurring only once. The source material was PBMCs or T cells enriched from blood (not recorded which). These receptors were taken from a woman in her twenties or thirties who had recovered from COVID-19. CDR3s include the opening cysteine and the closing phenylalanine or tryptophan. The order of the fields is J gene, V gene, clone size, CDR3 length, D gene, CDR3 DNA, CDR3 protein. The D gene is left open where the match is weak. Size values are once, few and many counts, or a class for expanded clones, and some rows have none.

>TRBJ2-1|TRBV5-4|once|14|-
TGTGCCAGCAGCTTGGGGGGGCCCAACAATGAGCAGTTCTTC
CASSLGGPNNEQFF
>TRBJ2-7|TRBV7-2|-|17|-
TGTGCCAGCAGCTTGGGAAGGGCGGGGCCAATGCCTTACGAGCAGTACTTC
CASSLGRAGPMPYEQYF
>TRBJ2-3|TRBV10-2|-|14|-
TGCGCCAGCAGTGTGAGGCAGCACACAGATACGCAGTATTTT
CASSVRQHTDTQYF
>TRBJ1-2|TRBV12-3/TRBV12-4|once|11|TRBD1
TGTGCCAGCACCGGGACAGGCGGCTACACCTTC
CASTGTGGYTF
>TRBJ1-1|TRBV12-3/TRBV12-4|-|11|-
TGTGCCAGCAGCTCGAGGACTGAAGCTTTCTTT
CASSSRTEAFF
>TRBJ2-3|TRBV2|-|14|-
TGTGCCAGCATGCCGGGGTCTAGCACAGATACGCAGTATTTT
CASMPGSSTDTQYF
>TRBJ2-1|TRBV5-1|-|13|TRBD1
TGCGCCAGCAGCTCTATGGACAGGAATGAGCAGTTCTTC
CASSSMDRNEQFF
>TRBJ1-1|TRBV6-2/TRBV6-3|-|15|-
TGTGCCAGCAGTCAATTACAGGGATTGAACACTGAAGCTTTCTTT
CASSQLQGLNTEAFF
>TRBJ1-1|TRBV28|-|12|-
TGTGCCAGCAGTTCGCCAGGAACTGAAGCTTTCTTT
CASSSPGTEAFF
>TRBJ1-2|TRBV5-1|-|18|TRBD1
TGCGCCAGCAGCCTGGACCTTAGTTTGGGACAGGCAAATAGGGGCTACACCTTC
CASSLDLSLGQANRGYTF
>TRBJ2-7|TRBV14|-|15|-
TGTGCCAGCAGCCCCCTGACTCTTAGCTCCTACGAGCAGTACTTC
CASSPLTLSSYEQYF
>TRBJ1-5|TRBV19|-|17|TRBD1
TGTGCCAGTACCACACCCCCGGGACAGCGGAGCAATCAGCCCCAGCATTTT
CASTTPPGQRSNQPQHF
>TRBJ1-2|TRBV4-3|-|14|TRBD1
TGCGCCAGCAGCCACGCAGGGGGTAAACACGGCTACACCTTC
CASSHAGGKHGYTF
>TRBJ2-2|TRBV7-9|-|13|-
TGTGCCAGCAGGGTGGGGGGCACCGGGGAGCTGTTTTTT
CASRVGGTGELFF
>TRBJ2-7|TRBV5-1|-|14|-
TGCGCCAGCAGCTTGGCCGGGAACAGCCACGAGCAGTACTTC
CASSLAGNSHEQYF
>TRBJ2-1|TRBV7-9|-|16|-
TGTGCCAGCAGCGGGGTTAGGAGGAGCTCCTACAATGAGCAGTTCTTC
CASSGVRRSSYNEQFF
>TRBJ1-2|TRBV19|-|15|-
TGTGCCAGTAGTATAAGAGGAATGGCCCTCTATGGCTACACCTTC
CASSIRGMALYGYTF
>TRBJ2-3|TRBV24-1|-|12|-
TGTGCCACCAGTCAAAGCACAGATACGCAGTATTTT
CATSQSTDTQYF
>TRBJ2-2|TRBV18|-|15|TRBD1
TGTGCCAGCTCACCCGGGACAGGCGCGACCGGGGAGCTGTTTTTT
CASSPGTGATGELFF
>TRBJ1-5|TRBV28|-|15|TRBD1
TGTGCCAGCAGCCTAACAGGGGGAGGTAATCAGCCCCAGCATTTT
CASSLTGGGNQPQHF
>TRBJ2-7|TRBV13|once|15|TRBD1
TGTGCCAGCAGCCTAGGGACAGGGGTGGGTTACGAGCAGTACTTC
CASSLGTGVGYEQYF
>TRBJ2-2|TRBV6-2/TRBV6-3|-|15|-
TGTGCCAGCAGCGACTTCAGTTCGAACACCGGGGAGCTGTTTTTT
CASSDFSSNTGELFF
>TRBJ1-2|TRBV29-1|-|16|TRBD1
TGCAGCGTTAAGCGGACCGGGACAGGGCTTAACTATGGCTACACCTTC
CSVKRTGTGLNYGYTF
>TRBJ1-1|TRBV5-1|-|15|TRBD1
TGCGCCAGCAGCTTGGCGGGACAGGGGAACACTGAAGCTTTCTTT
CASSLAGQGNTEAFF
>TRBJ2-7|TRBV2|-|11|-
TGTGCCAGCAGTACAATCTACGAGCAGTACTTC
CASSTIYEQYF
>TRBJ1-1|TRBV6-5|-|15|-
TGTGCCAGCAGGTACAGAAAGCCATCGATCACTGAAGCTTTCTTT
CASRYRKPSITEAFF
>TRBJ1-5|TRBV15|-|15|-
TGTGCCACCAGCAGAGGGGGAGGTCCAGATCAGCCCCAGCATTTT
CATSRGGGPDQPQHF
>TRBJ2-5|TRBV15|once|16|TRBD2
TGTGCCACCAGCCCTAGGACTAGCGGGGCTCAAGAGACCCAGTACTTC
CATSPRTSGAQETQYF
>TRBJ1-2|TRBV6-5|-|15|TRBD1
TGTGCCAGCAGTTATTGGGACAGGGGGCGCGGTGGCTACACCTTC
CASSYWDRGRGGYTF
>TRBJ2-3|TRBV5-6|once|14|TRBD2
TGTGCCAGCAGCTTAGCGGGGGGGATAGATACGCAGTATTTT
CASSLAGGIDTQYF
>TRBJ1-1|TRBV4-3|few|13|-
TGCGCCAGCAGCCAAGATCTTGCGACTGAAGCTTTCTTT
CASSQDLATEAFF
>TRBJ2-7|TRBV4-1|-|14|-
TGCGCCAGCAGCCAAGAGTGGACAGTGAACGAGCAGTACTTC
CASSQEWTVNEQYF
>TRBJ2-5|TRBV5-1|once|13|-
TGCGCCAGCAGCTTGGGGGGCGAAGAGACCCAGTACTTC
CASSLGGEETQYF
>TRBJ1-3|TRBV19|once|15|-
TGTGCCAGTAGCAACACCAGGGCACCTGGAAACACCATATATTTT
CASSNTRAPGNTIYF
>TRBJ2-2|TRBV5-6|-|15|TRBD1
TGTGCCAGCAGCTTACAGGGGCTGAACACCGGGGAGCTGTTTTTT
CASSLQGLNTGELFF
>TRBJ2-3|TRBV24-1|once|17|TRBD2
TGTGCCACCAGTGATTGGACTAGCGGGGGGGCCAGGGATACGCAGTATTTT
CATSDWTSGGARDTQYF
>TRBJ2-5|TRBV18|-|13|TRBD1
TGTGCCAGCTCACAGGACAGGCAAGAGACCCAGTACTTC
CASSQDRQETQYF
>TRBJ2-1|TRBV12-3/TRBV12-4|-|12|TRBD1
TGTGCCAGCAGCCGTACAGGGGTGGAGCAGTTCTTC
CASSRTGVEQFF
>TRBJ2-1|TRBV30|-|12|-
TGTGCCTGGAGCTTTACTCTGGGAGGGCAGTTCTTC
CAWSFTLGGQFF
>TRBJ2-1|TRBV7-8|-|16|TRBD2
TGTGCCAGCAGCTTACCGGGACTAGCGGGGTTGAATGAGCAGTTCTTC
CASSLPGLAGLNEQFF
>TRBJ1-5|TRBV19|-|15|TRBD1
TGTGCCAGTAGTATTTTTGTGACAGGGGGCAAGCCCCAGCATTTT
CASSIFVTGGKPQHF
>TRBJ1-3|TRBV7-9|-|14|-
TGTGCCAGCAGCTCGAACCAGGGTAGCAACACCATATATTTT
CASSSNQGSNTIYF
>TRBJ2-5|TRBV9|once|13|-
TGTGCCAGCAGCGTAGACAGTCAAGAGACCCAGTACTTC
CASSVDSQETQYF
>TRBJ1-4|TRBV11-2|-|17|-
TGTGCCAGCAGCTCTGACAGCCACTTTGCAACTAATGAAAAACTGTTTTTT
CASSSDSHFATNEKLFF
>TRBJ1-4|TRBV9|few|14|TRBD1
TGTGCCAGCAGCGTCGACAGGGACGGTGAAAAACTGTTTTTT
CASSVDRDGEKLFF
>TRBJ2-7|TRBV5-5|-|14|-
TGTGCCAGCAGCCTACGGGACACCTCCTACGAGCAGTACTTC
CASSLRDTSYEQYF
>TRBJ2-7|TRBV5-4|-|14|TRBD1
TGTGCCAGCAGTACAGGACAGGGTCATGACGAGCAGTACTTC
CASSTGQGHDEQYF
>TRBJ2-7|TRBV7-2|-|16|TRBD1
TGTGCCAGCAGCAGCCGGACAGGGACACAGCTCTACGAGCAGTACTTC
CASSSRTGTQLYEQYF
>TRBJ1-2|TRBV5-1|once|17|TRBD1
TGCGCCAGCAGCGTGAACAGGGGGCGCGGCGCTAACTATGGCTACACCTTC
CASSVNRGRGANYGYTF
>TRBJ1-5|TRBV2|-|15|TRBD1
TGTGCCAGCCTCCGGGACAGTTATAGCAATCAGCCCCAGCATTTT
CASLRDSYSNQPQHF
>TRBJ1-5|TRBV4-1|-|15|TRBD1
TGCGCCAGCAGCCATCAGGGGGTATTTGGTCAGCCCCAGCATTTT
CASSHQGVFGQPQHF
>TRBJ1-4|TRBV9|-|15|TRBD1
TGTGCCAGCAGCGTTGACAGGGGAGGAAATGAAAAACTGTTTTTT
CASSVDRGGNEKLFF